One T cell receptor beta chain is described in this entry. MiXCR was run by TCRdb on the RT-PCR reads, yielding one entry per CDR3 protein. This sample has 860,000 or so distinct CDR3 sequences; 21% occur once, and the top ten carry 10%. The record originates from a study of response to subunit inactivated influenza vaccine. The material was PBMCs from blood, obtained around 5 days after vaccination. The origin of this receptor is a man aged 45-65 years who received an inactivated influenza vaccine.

The CDR3 here is CASSSQSRDTGELFF. The CDR3 bases are TGTGCCAGCAGCTCTCAAAGCAGGGACACCGGGGAGCTGTTTTTT. The rearrangement uses TRBV7-2 and TRBJ2-2; D might be TRBD1 (5 bases). CDR3 length: 15 amino acids. V shed 4 bases and J shed 3 bases, with 12 bases lying between them. CDR1 is SGHTA, CDR2 FQGNSA, per germline.